This TCR beta chain was captured in a study of shared clonotypes between healthy human individuals. For the study at large: Each donor contributed plates that comprised three CD4 naive, three CD4 memory, two CD8 naive and one CD8 memory.

In the original workflow: ImmunoSEQ output lacked quality scores and full-length reads, limiting matched filtering. The protocol was immunoSEQ multiplex PCR, while the TCRdb copy is restricted to in-frame clones and leaves out a portion. V and J calls and clone size are copied from that table; D and trimming were computed from the DNA. Altogether 850,000 to 1,200,000 clones are present, approximately 70% being singletons, with the ten largest covering around 1.5%. CDR1 GTSNPN and CDR2 SVGIG come from the germline V gene (reference sequence). Trimming shortened V by 7 bases and J by 5 bases, and 26 bases separated the two germline ends. The CDR3 is 16 residues long. Study-wide results and caveats: Naive CD4 clonotypes were shared across a few donors at approximately 5.3%.

In this sample, this clone turned up once. Its antigen is not identified. This TCR came from a man aged 18 to 30 in good health. Sequenced input: memory CD4+ T cells sorted from blood. The subset is: CD45RA-negative fraction. The chain has TRBV30 and TRBJ2-5, with D tentatively TRBD1 (7 bases). CDR3 loop: CAFGQAANSEGETQYF. CDR3 nucleotides: TGTGCCTTCGGACAGGCCGCCAATTCGGAGGGGGAGACCCAGTACTTC.